Below, 17 T cell receptor beta chains from the same sample are listed, as sequenced in a study of OX40 agonist ivuxolimab in advanced cancers. Some clones are missing from TCRdb's copy, which holds only in-frame ones; the method was immunoSEQ multiplex PCR. The sample carries over 55,000 clones, around three quarters recorded once. The sample here was CD4+ or CD8+ T cells sorted from blood, taken in a trial of the OX40 agonist ivuxolimab. The receptors stem from an adult with an advanced solid tumor such as melanoma, head and neck, liver or kidney cancer.

This clone has just a few counts. This sequence joins TRBV5-1 and TRBJ1-6; D possibly corresponds to TRBD1 (5 bases). V lost 4 bases to trimming and J lost 10 bases, with 12 bases between them. Looked up from germline, CDR1 is SGHRS and CDR2 is YFSETQ. CDR3 size: 13 residues. In DNA, the CDR3 is TGCGCCAGCAGCGACTCGGAGGGGTCACCCCTCCACTTT. Protein: CASSDSEGSPLHF.

The chain has TRBV6-1 and TRBJ2-5; possibly TRBD1 or TRBD2 for D (6 bases each). V was pared by 6 bases and J by 3 bases, with 8 bases between. The CDR3 extends over 12 amino acids. Germline V gene data show CDR1 as MNHNS and CDR2 as SASEGT. The chain's CDR3 is CASRRGEETQYF. In nucleotides, the CDR3 is TGTGCCAGCAGAAGGGGGGAAGAGACCCAGTACTTC.

The chain links TRBV6-5 to TRBJ1-4; D is unresolved. This CDR3 is built from 15 residues. CDR1 is MNHEY and CDR2 is SVGAGI in the germline V gene. V gave up 0 bases and J gave up 0 bases, with 5 bases separating them. The CDR3 DNA reads as TGTGCCAGCAGTTACTCGACCGCAACTAATGAAAAACTGTTTTTT. Residues: CASSYSTATNEKLFF.

The chain has TRBV5-4 and TRBJ2-7; 8 positions agree with TRBD1. Germline values: CDR1 SGHNT, CDR2 YYREEE (reference sequence). The V and J ends lost 2 bases and 0 bases, in that order; junction bases with no gene match: 4. This CDR3 spans 15 amino acids. The CDR3 protein is CASSFGTGSSYEQYF. The CDR3 coding sequence is TGTGCCAGCAGCTTCGGGACAGGAAGCTCCTACGAGCAGTACTTC.

This sequence joins TRBV6-1 and TRBJ2-5; 9 bases are a match to TRBD1. V lost 8 bases to trimming and J lost 5 bases; unmatched junction nucleotides: 3. The CDR3 covers 12 residues. CDR1 is MNHNS, CDR2 SASEGT, per germline. The DNA of the CDR3 is TGTGCCAGCGGGACAGGGCTTGAGACCCAGTACTTC. This gives the protein CASGTGLETQYF.

The genes are TRBV6-4 and TRBJ2-3; D is undetermined. From germline, CDR1 is MRHNA and CDR2 SNTAGT. V was pared by 0 bases and J by 3 bases, with 10 bases between. The CDR3 covers 15 residues. The CDR3 region is CASSDSPLKTDTQYF. The CDR3 DNA sequence: TGTGCCAGCAGTGACTCCCCCCTAAAGACAGATACGCAGTATTTT.

This rearrangement joins TRBV5-1 to TRBJ2-5; D uncertain. This CDR3 region has 14 residues. Looked up from germline, CDR1 is SGHRS and CDR2 is YFSETQ. Trimming took 0 bases from V and 2 from J, leaving 8 bases between them. CDR3 amino acids: CASSLEGRQETQYF. The CDR3 DNA is TGCGCCAGCAGCTTGGAAGGGCGGCAAGAGACCCAGTACTTC. The full variable domain, completed using reference TRBV5-1 and TRBJ2-5, is KAGVTQTPRYLIKTRGQQVTLSCSPISGHRSVSWYQQTPGQGLQFLFEYFSETQRNKGNFPGRFSGRQFSNSRSEMNVSTLELGDSALYLCASSLEGRQETQYFGPGTRLLVL.

This clone has just one count. V and J are TRBV6-6 and TRBJ1-1; 7 bases map to TRBD1. The CDR3 has 14 amino acids. The germline CDR1 and CDR2 sequences are MNHNY and SVGAGI (reference sequence). V trimming: 6 bases; J trimming: 1 base; junction bases outside the gene matches: 5. The CDR3 DNA reads as TGTGCCAGCAGCTCAGGGGGGAGGAACACTGAAGCTTTCTTT. It specifies CASSSGGRNTEAFF.

This chain links TRBV28 with TRBJ1-3; weak D call: TRBD1 (6 bases). The V gene lost 4 bases and the J gene lost 0 bases, with 13 bases spanning the gap. Germline loops: CDR1 MDHEN, CDR2 SYDVKM. The CDR3 is made up of 16 amino acids. DNA for the CDR3: TGTGCCAGCAGTTCCGGACAGCCTTTCTCTGGAAACACCATATATTTT. This encodes CASSSGQPFSGNTIYF.

In this sample, this clone turned up a few times. This chain joins TRBV5-1 and TRBJ2-3, with D possibly TRBD1 on 6 matching bases. CDR3 length: 16 residues. The germline gives CDR1 SGHRS, CDR2 YFSETQ. Trimming pared 4 bases from V and 0 bases from J, leaving 15 bases between. The CDR3: CASSPLTGLSTDTQYF. The CDR3 DNA reads TGCGCCAGCAGCCCGCTGACAGGACTTAGCACAGATACGCAGTATTTT.

There are a few counts of this clone. J is TRBJ1-1 and V is TRBV30, with a possible D match to TRBD1 (5 bases). In germline, CDR1 is GTSNPN, CDR2 SVGIG (reference sequence). V dropped 5 bases and J dropped 2 bases, with 12 bases sitting between them. CDR3 length equals 13 residues. CDR3 in amino acids: CAWADNTNTEAFF. CDR3 in DNA: TGTGCCTGGGCGGACAACACCAACACTGAAGCTTTCTTT. Full variable domain (rest looked up from reference TRBV30 and TRBJ1-1): SQTIHQWPATLVQPVGSPLSLECTVEGTSNPNLYWYRQAAGRGLQLLFYSVGIGQISSEVPQNLSASRPQDRQFILSSKKLLLSDSGFYLCAWADNTNTEAFFGQGTRLTVV.

V gene TRBV28 combines with J gene TRBJ2-3, with 10 bases matching TRBD2. V was clipped by 2 bases and J by 6 bases; unmatched bases: 5. This CDR3 has 15 amino acids. Germline values: CDR1 MDHEN, CDR2 SYDVKM. CDR3 nucleotides: TGTGCCAGCAGTTTACCCCGGACTAGCGGTGATACGCAGTATTTT. Translation gives CASSLPRTSGDTQYF.

This clone was observed many times. The V gene is TRBV12-5, the J gene TRBJ2-5; TRBD2 aligns across 7 bases. This CDR3 has 13 amino acids. Trimming took 6 bases from V and 5 from J; bases not matched to a gene: 6. CDR1 and CDR2 (germline): LGHNT, FRNRAP. The CDR3 coding sequence is TGTGCTAGTGGCGGGGGGACGGTGGAGACCCAGTACTTC. Translating gives CASGGGTVETQYF.

This sequence joins TRBV5-1 and TRBJ2-3, with TRBD2 matching 12 bases. This CDR3 has 18 residues. Germline V gene sequence: CDR1 SGHRS, CDR2 YFSETQ. The V gene end was trimmed by 4 bases and the J gene end by 0 bases; junction bases not matched to a gene: 9. CDR3 residues: CASSRLAGGRSSTDTQYF. CDR3 sequence (DNA): TGCGCCAGCAGCAGGCTAGCGGGAGGGCGCTCTAGCACAGATACGCAGTATTTT.

V usage is TRBV27 and J usage is TRBJ1-2, with TRBD1 matching 9 bases. The CDR3 covers 14 residues. The germline gives CDR1 MNHEY, CDR2 SMNVEV (reference sequence). V shed 5 bases and J 8 bases; nucleotides not matched to a gene: 9. CDR3 protein: CASSQGQGHRGYTF. In DNA, the CDR3 is TGTGCCAGCAGTCAGGGACAGGGTCATAGAGGCTACACCTTC.

This chain joins TRBV15 and TRBJ2-7; D is undetermined. The germline V gene encodes CDR1 LNHNV and CDR2 YYDKDF (reference sequence). The CDR3 spans 16 residues. The V gene lost 3 bases and the J gene lost 1 base, with 16 bases spanning the gap. In nucleotides, the CDR3 is TGTGCCACCAGCAGGGGCAGTCCCAGACAATCCTACGAGCAGTACTTC. This gives the protein CATSRGSPRQSYEQYF. Full variable domain (outside the CDR3, taken from reference TRBV15 and TRBJ2-7): DAMVIQNPRYQVTQFGKPVTLSCSQTLNHNVMYWYQQKSSQAPKLLFHYYDKDFNNEADTPDNFQSRRPNTSFCFLDIRSPGLGDTAMYLCATSRGSPRQSYEQYFGPGTRLTVT.

This chain links TRBV9 with TRBJ2-7, with TRBD1 matching over 7 bases. J gave up 4 bases and V 0 bases, and 7 bases lay outside the gene matches. Germline CDR1 reads SGDLS; CDR2 reads YYNGEE. The CDR3 runs to 15 residues. For the CDR3, the DNA is TGTGCCAGCAGCGTAGCAGCGGCAGGGGGTTACGAGCAGTACTTC. This sequence encodes CASSVAAAGGYEQYF.